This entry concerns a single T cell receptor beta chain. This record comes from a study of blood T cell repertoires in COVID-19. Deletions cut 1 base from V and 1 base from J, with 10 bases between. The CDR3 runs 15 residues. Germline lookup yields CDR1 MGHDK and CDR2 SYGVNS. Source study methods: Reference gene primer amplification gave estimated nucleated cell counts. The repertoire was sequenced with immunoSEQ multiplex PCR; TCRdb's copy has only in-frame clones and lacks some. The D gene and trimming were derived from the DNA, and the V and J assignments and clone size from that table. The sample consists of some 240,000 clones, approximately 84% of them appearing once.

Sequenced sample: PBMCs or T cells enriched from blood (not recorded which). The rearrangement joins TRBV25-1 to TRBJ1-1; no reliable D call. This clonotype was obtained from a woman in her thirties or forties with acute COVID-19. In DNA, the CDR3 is TGTGCCAGCAGTGAATCGCGTGAGGAGAACACTGAAGCTTTCTTT. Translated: CASSESREENTEAFF.